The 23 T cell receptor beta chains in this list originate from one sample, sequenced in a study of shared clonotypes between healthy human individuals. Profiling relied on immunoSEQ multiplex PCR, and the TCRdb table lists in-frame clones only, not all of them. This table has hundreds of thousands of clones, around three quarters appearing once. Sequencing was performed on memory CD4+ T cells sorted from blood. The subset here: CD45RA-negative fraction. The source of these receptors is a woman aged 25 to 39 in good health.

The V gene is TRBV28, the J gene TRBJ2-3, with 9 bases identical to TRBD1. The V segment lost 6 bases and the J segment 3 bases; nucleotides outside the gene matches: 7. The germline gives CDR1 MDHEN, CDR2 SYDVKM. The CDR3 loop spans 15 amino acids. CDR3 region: CASRVTGGRTDTQYF. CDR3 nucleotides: TGTGCCAGCAGAGTGACAGGGGGAAGGACAGATACGCAGTATTTT.

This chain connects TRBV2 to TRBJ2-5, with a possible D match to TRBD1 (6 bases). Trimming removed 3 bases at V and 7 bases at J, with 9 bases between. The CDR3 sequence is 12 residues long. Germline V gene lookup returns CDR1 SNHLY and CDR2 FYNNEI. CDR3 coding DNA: TGTGCCAGCAGTGAGGGGGCAGTGACCCAGTACTTC. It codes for CASSEGAVTQYF. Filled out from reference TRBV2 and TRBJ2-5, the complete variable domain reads EPEVTQTPSHQVTQMGQEVILRCVPISNHLYFYWYRQILGQKVEFLVSFYNNEISEKSEIFDDQFSVERPDGSNFTLKIRSTKLEDSAMYFCASSEGAVTQYFGPGTRLLVL.

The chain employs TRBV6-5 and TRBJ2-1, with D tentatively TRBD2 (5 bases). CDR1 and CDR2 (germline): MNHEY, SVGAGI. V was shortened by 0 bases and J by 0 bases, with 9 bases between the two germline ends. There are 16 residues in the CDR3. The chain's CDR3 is CASSYSRGSSYNEQFF. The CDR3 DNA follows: TGTGCCAGCAGTTACTCGAGAGGGAGCTCCTACAATGAGCAGTTCTTC.

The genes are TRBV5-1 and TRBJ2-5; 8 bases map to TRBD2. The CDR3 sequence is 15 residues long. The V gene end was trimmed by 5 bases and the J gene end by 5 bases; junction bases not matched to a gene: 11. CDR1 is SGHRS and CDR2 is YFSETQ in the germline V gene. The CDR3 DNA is TGCGCCAGCAGAAATAGCGGGATGGGGCTGGAGACCCAGTACTTC. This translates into CASRNSGMGLETQYF.

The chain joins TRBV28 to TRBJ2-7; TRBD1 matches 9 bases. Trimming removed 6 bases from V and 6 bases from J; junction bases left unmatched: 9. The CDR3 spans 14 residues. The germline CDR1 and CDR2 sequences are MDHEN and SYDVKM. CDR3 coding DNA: TGTGCCAGCAGGTCGGGACAGGGAACGCGCGAGCAGTACTTC. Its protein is CASRSGQGTREQYF.

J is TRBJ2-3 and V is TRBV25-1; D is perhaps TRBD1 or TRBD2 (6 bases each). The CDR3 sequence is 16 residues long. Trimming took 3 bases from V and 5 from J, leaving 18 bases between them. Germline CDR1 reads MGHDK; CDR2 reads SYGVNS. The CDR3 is CASSEGRGGKGDTQYF. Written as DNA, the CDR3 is TGTGCCAGCAGTGAGGGCAGGGGCGGGAAAGGAGATACGCAGTATTTT. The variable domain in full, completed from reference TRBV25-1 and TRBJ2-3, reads EADIYQTPRYLVIGTGKKITLECSQTMGHDKMYWYQQDPGMELHLIHYSYGVNSTEKGDLSSESTVSRIRTEHFPLTLESARPSHTSQYLCASSEGRGGKGDTQYFGPGTRLTVL.

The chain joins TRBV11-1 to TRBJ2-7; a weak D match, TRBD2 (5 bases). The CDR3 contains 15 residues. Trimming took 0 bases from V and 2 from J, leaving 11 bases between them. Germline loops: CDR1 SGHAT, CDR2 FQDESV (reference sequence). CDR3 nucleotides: TGTGCCAGCAGCTTAGCTGCCAGCGGCGCCTACGAGCAGTACTTC. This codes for CASSLAASGAYEQYF.

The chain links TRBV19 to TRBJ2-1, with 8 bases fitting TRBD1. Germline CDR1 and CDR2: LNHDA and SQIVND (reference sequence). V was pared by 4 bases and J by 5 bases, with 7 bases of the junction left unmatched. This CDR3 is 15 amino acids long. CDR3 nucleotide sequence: TGTGCCAGTAGTAAACAGGGGGTTCCCGACAATGAGCAGTTCTTC. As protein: CASSKQGVPDNEQFF.

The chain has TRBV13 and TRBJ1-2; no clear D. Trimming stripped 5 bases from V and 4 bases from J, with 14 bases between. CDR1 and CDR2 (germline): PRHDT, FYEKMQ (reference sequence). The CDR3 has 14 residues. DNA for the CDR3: TGTGCCAGCAGCCTAACATGGAACCGCTATGGCTACACCTTC. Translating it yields CASSLTWNRYGYTF. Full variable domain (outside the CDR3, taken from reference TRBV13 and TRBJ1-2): AAGVIQSPRHLIKEKRETATLKCYPIPRHDTVYWYQQGPGQDPQFLISFYEKMQSDKGSIPDRFSAQQFSDYHSELNMSSLELGDSALYFCASSLTWNRYGYTFGSGTRLTVV.

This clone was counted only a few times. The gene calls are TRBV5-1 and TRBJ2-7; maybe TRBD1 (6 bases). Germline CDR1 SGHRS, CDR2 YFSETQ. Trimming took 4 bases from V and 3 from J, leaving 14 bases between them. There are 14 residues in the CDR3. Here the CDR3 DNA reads TGCGCCAGCAGCCCACTTCTACAGGGCTACGAGCAGTACTTC. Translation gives CASSPLLQGYEQYF.

CDR3 coding DNA: TGTGCCAGCAGCTTTCGACTAGCGGGAGCCGAGACCCAGTACTTC. Encoded protein: CASSFRLAGAETQYF. The gene calls are TRBV5-4 and TRBJ2-5; 12 nucleotides align to TRBD2. V lost 2 bases, J lost 5 bases, and 4 bases stayed unmatched. This CDR3 is built from 15 residues. Germline CDR1 and CDR2: SGHNT and YYREEE (reference sequence).

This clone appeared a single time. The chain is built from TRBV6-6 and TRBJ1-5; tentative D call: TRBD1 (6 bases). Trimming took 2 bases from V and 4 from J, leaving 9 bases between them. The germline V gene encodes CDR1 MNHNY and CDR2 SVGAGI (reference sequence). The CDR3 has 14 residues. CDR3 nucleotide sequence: TGTGCCAGCAGTTACGGACAGCCAAATCAGCCCCAGCATTTT. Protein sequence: CASSYGQPNQPQHF.

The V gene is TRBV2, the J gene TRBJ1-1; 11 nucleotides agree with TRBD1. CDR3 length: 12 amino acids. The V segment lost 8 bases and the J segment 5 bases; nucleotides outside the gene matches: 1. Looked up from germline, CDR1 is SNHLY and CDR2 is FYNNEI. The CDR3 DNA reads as TGTGCCAGCGGGACAGGGGGGACTGAAGCTTTCTTT. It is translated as CASGTGGTEAFF.

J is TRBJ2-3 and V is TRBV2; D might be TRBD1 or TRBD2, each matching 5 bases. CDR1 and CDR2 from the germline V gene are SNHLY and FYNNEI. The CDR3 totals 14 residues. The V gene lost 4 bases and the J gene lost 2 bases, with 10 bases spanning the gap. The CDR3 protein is CASSGWGSTDTQYF. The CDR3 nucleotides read TGTGCCAGCAGTGGGTGGGGGTCCACAGATACGCAGTATTTT. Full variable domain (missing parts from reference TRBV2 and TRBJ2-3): EPEVTQTPSHQVTQMGQEVILRCVPISNHLYFYWYRQILGQKVEFLVSFYNNEISEKSEIFDDQFSVERPDGSNFTLKIRSTKLEDSAMYFCASSGWGSTDTQYFGPGTRLTVL.

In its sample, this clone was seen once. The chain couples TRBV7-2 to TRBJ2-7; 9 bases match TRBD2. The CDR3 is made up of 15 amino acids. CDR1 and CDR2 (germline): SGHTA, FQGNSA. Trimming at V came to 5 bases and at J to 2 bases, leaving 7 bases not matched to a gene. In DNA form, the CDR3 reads TGTGCCAGCAGCCCTGGTGCGGGAGGGGCCTACGAGCAGTACTTC. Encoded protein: CASSPGAGGAYEQYF.

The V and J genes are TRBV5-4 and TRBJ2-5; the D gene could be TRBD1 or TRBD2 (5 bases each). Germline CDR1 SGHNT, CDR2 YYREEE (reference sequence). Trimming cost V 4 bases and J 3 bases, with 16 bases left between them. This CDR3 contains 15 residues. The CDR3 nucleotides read TGTGCCAGCAGCCGTGCAGGGAGAAGGGAAGAGACCCAGTACTTC. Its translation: CASSRAGRREETQYF.

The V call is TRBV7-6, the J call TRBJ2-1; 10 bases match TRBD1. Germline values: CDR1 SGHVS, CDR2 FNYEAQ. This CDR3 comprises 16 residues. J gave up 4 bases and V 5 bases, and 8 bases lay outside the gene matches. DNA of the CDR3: TGTGCCAGCAGCCTCCAACCGGGACAGGGGTACAATGAGCAGTTCTTC. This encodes CASSLQPGQGYNEQFF. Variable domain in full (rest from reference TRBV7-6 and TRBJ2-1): GAGVSQSPRYKVTKRGQDVALRCDPISGHVSLYWYRQALGQGPEFLTYFNYEAQQDKSGLPNDRFSAERPEGSISTLTIQRTEQRDSAMYRCASSLQPGQGYNEQFFGPGTRLTVL.

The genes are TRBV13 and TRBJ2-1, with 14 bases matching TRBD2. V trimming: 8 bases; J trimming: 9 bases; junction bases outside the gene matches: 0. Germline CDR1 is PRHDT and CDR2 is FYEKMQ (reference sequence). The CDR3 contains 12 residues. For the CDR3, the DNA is TGTGCCAGCGGACTAGCGGGAGGTGAGCAGTTCTTC. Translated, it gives CASGLAGGEQFF.

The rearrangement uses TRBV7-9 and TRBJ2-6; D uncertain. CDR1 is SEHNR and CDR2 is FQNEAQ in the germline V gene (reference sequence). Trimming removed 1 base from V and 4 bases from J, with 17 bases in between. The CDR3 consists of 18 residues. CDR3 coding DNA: TGTGCCAGCAGCTTAGTGTCGACTCCCTCGGGCGGGGCCAACGTCCTGACTTTC. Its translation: CASSLVSTPSGGANVLTF. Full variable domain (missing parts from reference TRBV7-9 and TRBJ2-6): DTGVSQNPRHKITKRGQNVTFRCDPISEHNRLYWYRQTLGQGPEFLTYFQNEAQLEKSRLLSDRFSAERPKGSFSTLEIQRTEQGDSAMYLCASSLVSTPSGGANVLTFGAGSRLTVL.

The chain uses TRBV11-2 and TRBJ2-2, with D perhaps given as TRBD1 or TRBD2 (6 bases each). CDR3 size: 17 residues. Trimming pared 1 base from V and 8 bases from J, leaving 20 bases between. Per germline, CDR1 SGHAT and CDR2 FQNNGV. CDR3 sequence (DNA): TGTGCCAGCAGCTTAGCGGGGGCCACAGGGCCGGAGGGGGAGCTGTTTTTT. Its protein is CASSLAGATGPEGELFF.

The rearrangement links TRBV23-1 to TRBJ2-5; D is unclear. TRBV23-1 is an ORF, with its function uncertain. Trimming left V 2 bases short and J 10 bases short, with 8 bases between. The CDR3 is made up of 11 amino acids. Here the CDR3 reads CASSQRRVQYF. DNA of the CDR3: TGCGCCAGCAGTCAACGGCGCGTCCAGTACTTC.

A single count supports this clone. The CDR3 protein is CASSQRTSSSYEQYF. The CDR3 coding sequence is TGTGCCAGCAGTCAACGGACTAGTAGCTCCTACGAGCAGTACTTC. The chain joins TRBV28 to TRBJ2-7, with 7 bases aligning to TRBD2. Germline V lookup: CDR1 MDHEN, CDR2 SYDVKM. The J segment lost 0 bases and the V segment lost 5 bases, leaving 7 bases of the junction unmatched. The CDR3 has 15 amino acids.

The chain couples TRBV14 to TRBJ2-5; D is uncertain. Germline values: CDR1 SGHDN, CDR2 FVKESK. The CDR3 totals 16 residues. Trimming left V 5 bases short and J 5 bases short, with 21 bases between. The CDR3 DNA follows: TGTGCCAGCAGCAAAACCCCTTATGCAGGAAAGGAGACCCAGTACTTC. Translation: CASSKTPYAGKETQYF. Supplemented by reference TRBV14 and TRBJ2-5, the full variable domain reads EAGVTQFPSHSVIEKGQTVTLRCDPISGHDNLYWYRRVMGKEIKFLLHFVKESKQDESGMPNNRFLAERTGGTYSTLKVQPAELEDSGVYFCASSKTPYAGKETQYFGPGTRLLVL.